The present T cell receptor (beta chain) was sequenced within a study of blood T cell repertoires in COVID-19. Method: immunoSEQ multiplex PCR; TCRdb's copy keeps in-frame clones and lacks some. The top ten clones hold about 15% of a sample with over 45,000 clones, about 81% of them seen once. From germline, CDR1 is SGHTA and CDR2 FQGNSA. The CDR3 runs to 17 residues. The junction had 9 bases not matched to a gene; V was cut back by 1 base and J by 5 bases. This clonotype was sampled from a man between 65 and 85 years old with active COVID-19. Sequencing was carried out using peripheral blood. J is TRBJ2-5 and V is TRBV7-2; 11 bases align to TRBD2. The CDR3 DNA sequence: TGTGCCAGCAGCTTAGTCGCTAGCGGGGGGTATGGGGAGACCCAGTACTTC. Translated: CASSLVASGGYGETQYF.